The 24 T cell receptor beta chains below come from one sample, sequenced in a study of cytomegalovirus exposure and HLA in healthy donors. PCR used 60 Vbeta primers and 13 Jbeta primers. Repertoires were generated with immunoSEQ multiplex PCR, while TCRdb's copy carries only in-frame clones and drops some. The table records 150,000 to 200,000 clones, over 80% of them present only once. Specimen: PBMCs. The source is a man between 50 and 59 years old in good health and CMV-seropositive.

DNA for the CDR3: TGTGCCAGCAGCCAAGAAGGACAGAGCACAGATACGCAGTATTTT. Protein: CASSQEGQSTDTQYF. The gene calls are TRBV4-2 and TRBJ2-3; a possible D gene is TRBD1 (6 bases). There are 15 residues in the CDR3. CDR1 and CDR2 from the germline V gene are LGHNA and YNFKEQ. V was shortened by 0 bases and J by 0 bases, with 7 bases between the two germline ends.

The rearrangement uses TRBV21-1 and TRBJ2-1; the table's D gene call, TRBD2, was not cross checked with the DNA. TRBV21-1 is described as a pseudogene. The CDR3 length is 17 residues. The CDR3 region has the DNA TGTGCCAGCAGCAAAGGCCTTTCTAGCGGTAGAGGCAATGAGCAGTTCTTC. Protein product: CASSKGLSSGRGNEQFF.

The V and J genes are TRBV11-2 and TRBJ2-7, with D tentatively TRBD1 (6 bases). Trimming pared 6 bases from V and 6 bases from J, leaving 12 bases between. In germline, CDR1 is SGHAT, CDR2 FQNNGV. This CDR3 has 12 residues. The CDR3 is CASRTTGVEQYF. The CDR3 region has the DNA TGTGCCAGCAGGACGACAGGTGTCGAGCAGTACTTC.

The gene calls are TRBV7-9 and TRBJ1-1; TRBD1 might be the D (6 bases). Germline values: CDR1 SEHNR, CDR2 FQNEAQ (reference sequence). The V and J ends lost 1 base and 4 bases respectively, with 13 bases between them. The CDR3 extends over 15 amino acids. The CDR3 sequence: CASSLGTEPSTEAFF. The CDR3 DNA reads TGTGCCAGCAGCTTAGGGACAGAGCCATCCACTGAAGCTTTCTTT.

The chain employs TRBV6-5 and TRBJ2-1; 11 bases are shared with TRBD2. The CDR3 consists of 16 residues. With V trimmed by 4 bases and J by 5 bases, 7 bases remained unmatched. Germline V gene sequence: CDR1 MNHEY, CDR2 SVGAGI. The chain's CDR3 is CASSSMTSGVNNEQFF. The CDR3 DNA follows: TGTGCCAGCAGTTCCATGACTAGCGGGGTAAACAATGAGCAGTTCTTC.

This sequence joins TRBV6-1 and TRBJ2-1; 11 bases fit TRBD2. Germline assignment: CDR1 MNHNS and CDR2 SASEGT. The CDR3 sequence is 17 residues long. Trimming cost V 2 bases and J 2 bases; bases outside gene matches: 5. This chain's CDR3 is CASSESIAGGTYNEQFF. The CDR3 DNA sequence: TGTGCCAGCAGTGAATCCATAGCGGGGGGGACCTACAATGAGCAGTTCTTC.

In DNA form, the CDR3 reads TGTGCCAGCAGCTTGGTACAGGGCGGCACCGGGGAGCTGTTTTTT. This codes for CASSLVQGGTGELFF. This chain uses TRBV5-6 with TRBJ2-2; D might be TRBD1 (6 bases). The CDR3 is made up of 15 amino acids. Deletions cut 0 bases from V and 4 bases from J, with 10 bases between. CDR1 and CDR2 from the germline V gene are SGHDT and YYEEEE.

The V and J genes are TRBV15 and TRBJ2-7; D may be TRBD1 (6 bases). From germline, CDR1 is LNHNV and CDR2 YYDKDF (reference sequence). This CDR3 is 14 amino acids long. Deletions cut 1 base from V and 6 bases from J, with 13 bases between. CDR3 coding DNA: TGTGCCACCAGCAGAGGTTTACGACAGGTCGAGCAGTACTTC. Amino acid sequence: CATSRGLRQVEQYF.

This chain joins TRBV27 and TRBJ2-7, with D possibly TRBD1 on 6 matching bases. Between the trimmed V and J ends, which lost 6 bases and 4 bases, there was a span of 13 bases. Germline CDR1 is MNHEY and CDR2 is SMNVEV (reference sequence). This CDR3 spans 13 amino acids. DNA for the CDR3: TGTGCCAGCAGCTTAGGGACAATTTACGAGCAGTACTTC. Amino acids: CASSLGTIYEQYF.

This sequence joins TRBV6-4 and TRBJ2-3; 8 bases align to TRBD2. The germline CDR1 and CDR2 sequences are MRHNA and SNTAGT. The J segment lost 6 bases and the V segment lost 6 bases, leaving 11 bases of the junction unmatched. This CDR3 has 15 residues. CDR3 nucleotides: TGTGCCAGCAGCGAATCTTCCGGGGGGGAGGATACGCAGTATTTT. This codes for CASSESSGGEDTQYF.

The J gene is TRBJ2-5, the V gene TRBV9; 10 bases are a match to TRBD2. The J call may be mistaken, given a closer DNA end match to TRBJ2-7. CDR1 and CDR2 (germline): SGDLS, YYNGEE. This CDR3 is built from 15 residues. CDR3 DNA: TGTGCCAGCAGCGTAGCTAGCGGGGGTTACTACGAGCAGTACTTC. Its translation is CASSVASGGYYEQYF.

The rearrangement joins TRBV18 to TRBJ2-5; 7 bases agree with TRBD1. The end of the DNA fits TRBJ2-7 better, so the J call may be wrong. The V gene's germline CDR1 is KGHSH and CDR2 LQKENI. This CDR3 spans 15 amino acids. This CDR3 reads CASSPRGGGRYEQYF. The CDR3 DNA follows: TGTGCCAGCTCACCAAGAGGGGGCGGTCGTTACGAGCAGTACTTC.

The chain links TRBV11-2 to TRBJ2-1, with 7 bases aligning to TRBD2. The CDR3 extends over 13 amino acids. The J segment lost 9 bases and the V segment lost 5 bases, leaving 7 bases of the junction unmatched. Germline values: CDR1 SGHAT, CDR2 FQNNGV. This CDR3 is CASSTTPGGEQFF. CDR3 bases: TGTGCCAGCAGCACAACCCCGGGGGGTGAGCAGTTCTTC. Filled out from reference TRBV11-2 and TRBJ2-1, the complete variable domain reads EAGVAQSPRYKIIEKRQSVAFWCNPISGHATLYWYQQILGQGPKLLIQFQNNGVVDDSQLPKDRFSAERLKGVDSTLKIQPAKLEDSAVYLCASSTTPGGEQFFGPGTRLTVL.

V is TRBV7-3 and J is TRBJ2-5, with a tentative D call TRBD2 (7 bases). The CDR3 length is 15 residues. The germline V and J ends were trimmed by 3 bases and 2 bases, with 13 bases remaining between them. Germline loops: CDR1 SGHTA, CDR2 FQGTGA. Here the CDR3 reads CASSFRRGAQETQYF. The CDR3, as DNA: TGTGCCAGCAGCTTCCGACGGGGGGCTCAAGAGACCCAGTACTTC.

Comments on this clone: Relative to the germline gene, one junction end is altered; a read error may explain this. The gene calls are TRBV28 and TRBJ1-4; the D is unclear. This CDR3 has 12 amino acids. Germline CDR1 MDHEN, CDR2 SYDVKM. The CDR3 region is CASSSVYEKLLF. CDR3 coding DNA: TGTGCCAGCAGTTCCGTTTATGAAAAACTGCTTTTT.

This clone appeared a single time. This sequence joins TRBV6-5 and TRBJ2-7; D perhaps matches TRBD2 (5 bases). The CDR3 has 15 residues. The germline gives CDR1 MNHEY, CDR2 SVGAGI. V was cut by 0 bases and J by 2 bases, with 11 bases left in between. CDR3 protein: CASSYSGSGTYEQYF. The CDR3 nucleotides are TGTGCCAGCAGTTACTCAGGGAGCGGAACCTACGAGCAGTACTTC.

The chain links TRBV7-2 to TRBJ2-5, with D possibly matching TRBD2 (5 bases). The V and J ends lost 2 bases and 4 bases respectively, with 11 bases between them. Germline CDR1 reads SGHTA; CDR2 reads FQGNSA. The CDR3 length is 14 residues. The CDR3 nucleotides are TGTGCCAGCAGCTTAATGCGGGTAGCAGAGACCCAGTACTTC. Encoded protein: CASSLMRVAETQYF. Drawing the rest from reference TRBV7-2 and TRBJ2-5, the complete variable domain is GAGVSQSPSNKVTEKGKDVELRCDPISGHTALYWYRQSLGQGLEFLIYFQGNSAPDKSGLPSDRFSAERTGGSVSTLTIQRTQQEDSAVYLCASSLMRVAETQYFGPGTRLLVL.

As DNA, the CDR3 is TGTGCCTGGATAGCGGGGGAACTCTCTGGGGCCAACGTCCTGACTTTC. Amino acid sequence: CAWIAGELSGANVLTF. The chain is built from TRBV30 and TRBJ2-6; 9 bases align to TRBD2. Trimming removed 4 bases from V and 0 bases from J; junction bases left unmatched: 4. CDR3 length equals 16 residues. Per germline, CDR1 GTSNPN and CDR2 SVGIG (reference sequence).

This clone is a singleton in its sample. The CDR3 DNA reads as TGCGCCAGCAGCTCCACGGGGGTAGGAAACACCATATATTTT. It specifies CASSSTGVGNTIYF. The chain uses TRBV5-1 and TRBJ1-3, with D perhaps TRBD1 (5 bases). V lost 3 bases and J 4 bases, leaving 11 bases between the germline ends. Germline values: CDR1 SGHRS, CDR2 YFSETQ. This CDR3 comprises 14 residues. Variable domain in full (rest from reference TRBV5-1 and TRBJ1-3): KAGVTQTPRYLIKTRGQQVTLSCSPISGHRSVSWYQQTPGQGLQFLFEYFSETQRNKGNFPGRFSGRQFSNSRSEMNVSTLELGDSALYLCASSSTGVGNTIYFGEGSWLTVV.

V and J are TRBV2 and TRBJ1-1; TRBD1 agrees at 10 bases. With V trimmed by 8 bases and J by 7 bases, 16 bases remained unmatched. The CDR3 length is 16 residues. From germline, CDR1 is SNHLY and CDR2 FYNNEI. CDR3 residues: CASVRGRGQGSNEAFF. DNA of the CDR3: TGTGCCAGCGTCCGAGGAAGGGGACAGGGGAGTAATGAAGCTTTCTTT.

This clone appeared once. The J gene is TRBJ2-1, the V gene TRBV11-1; 9 bases fit TRBD2. The junction had 6 bases not matched to a gene; V was cut back by 6 bases and J by 3 bases. The CDR3 consists of 15 residues. Germline V gene data show CDR1 as SGHAT and CDR2 as FQDESV (reference sequence). CDR3 nucleotide sequence: TGTGCCAGCAGTTTCGGGACTAGCCTCTACAATGAGCAGTTCTTC. This sequence encodes CASSFGTSLYNEQFF. Supplemented by reference TRBV11-1 and TRBJ2-1, the full variable domain reads EAEVAQSPRYKITEKSQAVAFWCDPISGHATLYWYRQILGQGPELLVQFQDESVVDDSQLPKDRFSAERLKGVDSTLKIQPAELGDSAMYLCASSFGTSLYNEQFFGPGTRLTVL.

This chain joins TRBV11-2 and TRBJ1-1; tentative D call: TRBD1 (6 bases). Trimming took off 0 bases at V and 1 base at J, with 12 bases between the two ends. CDR3 length equals 16 residues. Germline CDR1 and CDR2: SGHAT and FQNNGV. The CDR3 here is CASSLDWGTPNTEAFF. The CDR3 DNA follows: TGTGCCAGCAGCTTAGATTGGGGGACACCGAACACTGAAGCTTTCTTT.

This chain connects TRBV30 to TRBJ2-7; the match to TRBD1 covers 9 bases. This CDR3 is 14 amino acids long. The ends lost 1 base at V and 4 bases at J; junction bases unmatched: 5. The germline gives CDR1 GTSNPN, CDR2 SVGIG (reference sequence). The CDR3 sequence is CAWSGTGVRYEQYF. CDR3 sequence (DNA): TGTGCCTGGAGTGGGACAGGGGTGAGGTACGAGCAGTACTTC.

The chain recombines TRBV9 with TRBJ2-1; D may be TRBD2 (6 bases). This CDR3 has 15 amino acids. CDR1 SGDLS and CDR2 YYNGEE come from the germline V gene. V gave up 0 bases and J gave up 9 bases, with 16 bases separating them. Written as DNA, the CDR3 is TGTGCCAGCAGCGTAGGAGGAACCGGGAGTACTGAGCAGTTCTTC. Translation: CASSVGGTGSTEQFF.